The T cell receptor beta chain described here comes from a study of CD4 and CD8 cells across lung adenocarcinoma regions. Germline loops: CDR1 MNHEY, CDR2 SMNVEV (reference sequence). This CDR3 has 18 residues. This clonotype was recorded only once. One end of the junction varies from germline; a read error may be responsible. In TCRdb, the PCR reads were re-called with MiXCR into one record per CDR3 protein. The sample lists 6,500 to 10,000 distinct CDR3 sequences, 45% to 60% seen once, with less than 20% in the top ten. Donors had localized lung adenocarcinoma, a non-small cell lung cancer. This chain connects TRBV27 to TRBJ2-4; the D call may be TRBD1 or TRBD2 (6 bases each). Sequenced sample: CD8+ T cells from the center of a lung tumor. The receptor comes from a female donor with lung adenocarcinoma. The CD4 and CD8 labels of this study may be unreliable. In DNA form, the CDR3 reads TGTTCCGGTTGTCATGGGCTAGCCGGGGGCCGAACCAAAAACACTCAGTACTTC. Amino acids: CSGCHGLAGGRTKNTQYF.